Below, 20 T cell receptor beta chains from the same sample are listed, as sequenced in a study of shared clonotypes between healthy human individuals. Profiling relied on immunoSEQ multiplex PCR, and the TCRdb table lists in-frame clones only, not all of them. The sample lists fewer than 400,000 clones, around 67% occurring once. Sequencing was carried out using memory CD4+ T cells sorted from blood. The sample's subset: CD45RA-negative fraction. The receptor source for this set is a man aged 25 to 40 in good health.

The chain uses TRBV6-1 and TRBJ2-7, with D unresolved. The V gene's germline CDR1 is MNHNS and CDR2 SASEGT. V was pared by 7 bases and J by 5 bases, with 21 bases between. The CDR3 extends over 15 amino acids. This CDR3 is CASTDAISGMDEQYF. CDR3 DNA sequence: TGTGCCAGCACCGACGCGATCAGTGGGATGGACGAGCAGTACTTC.

V gene TRBV5-5 combines with J gene TRBJ2-1, with D hard to call. Trimming shortened V by 1 base and J by 8 bases, and 7 bases separated the two germline ends. Germline lookup yields CDR1 SGHKS and CDR2 YYEKEE (reference sequence). The CDR3 extends over 12 amino acids. CDR3 in amino acids: CASSLLKDEQFF. The CDR3 DNA is TGTGCCAGCAGCTTGCTCAAAGATGAGCAGTTCTTC.

This chain connects TRBV11-2 to TRBJ1-2, with no clear D. The CDR3 covers 14 residues. Germline assignment: CDR1 SGHAT and CDR2 FQNNGV. The ends were cut back, 2 bases at V and 2 bases at J, with 9 bases in the middle. In DNA form, the CDR3 reads TGTGCCAGCAGCTTAACGCCCGGGAACTATGGCTACACCTTC. Amino acid sequence: CASSLTPGNYGYTF.

This CDR3 reads CASSQGSGDGYTF. As DNA, the CDR3 is TGCGCCAGCAGCCAAGGGTCAGGGGATGGCTACACCTTC. The chain combines TRBV4-1 with TRBJ1-2, with TRBD1 as a possible D gene (6 bases). Germline V gene sequence: CDR1 MGHRA, CDR2 YSYEKL. V dropped 1 base and J dropped 6 bases, with 9 bases sitting between them. This CDR3 has 13 residues.

The chain couples TRBV7-8 to TRBJ1-5; TRBD1 aligns across 10 bases. Germline V gene data show CDR1 as SGHVS and CDR2 as FQNEAQ. This CDR3 spans 15 amino acids. Unmatched junction bases numbered 12, after V lost 5 bases and J lost 11 bases. The CDR3 DNA sequence: TGTGCCAGCAGCAAAAACCGGGACAGGGGAGGGTCCCAGCATTTT. This encodes CASSKNRDRGGSQHF.

This clone is a singleton in its sample. The chain recombines TRBV7-9 with TRBJ1-1, with D hard to call. This CDR3 region has 13 residues. Deletions cut 11 bases from V and 1 base from J, with 14 bases between. Looked up from germline, CDR1 is SEHNR and CDR2 is FQNEAQ (reference sequence). Here the CDR3 reads CASGSAGNTEAFF. In DNA, the CDR3 is TGTGCCTCTGGGTCGGCGGGGAACACTGAAGCTTTCTTT.

This chain connects TRBV28 to TRBJ2-1; D is unresolved. The CDR3 loop spans 13 amino acids. V dropped 8 bases and J dropped 2 bases, with 10 bases sitting between them. Germline CDR1 and CDR2: MDHEN and SYDVKM. The chain's CDR3 is CASCSVPYNEQFF. The CDR3 DNA follows: TGTGCCAGCTGTTCCGTTCCCTACAATGAGCAGTTCTTC.

This clone was seen at least ten times. The chain carries TRBV20-1 and TRBJ2-7; D gene uncertain. The CDR3 loop spans 11 amino acids. The germline V gene has CDR1 DFQATT and CDR2 SNEGSKA (reference sequence). V dropped 0 bases and J dropped 3 bases, with 3 bases sitting between them. CDR3 sequence (DNA): TGCAGTGCTAGAGATATCTACGAGCAGTACTTC. Amino acids: CSARDIYEQYF.

This clone was recorded a few times. The J gene is TRBJ2-7, the V gene TRBV6-5, with 7 bases aligning to TRBD2. This CDR3 spans 12 amino acids. Germline CDR1 is MNHEY and CDR2 is SVGAGI. Losses at the gene ends were 7 bases for V and 11 bases for J; bases not matched to a gene: 11. CDR3 DNA sequence: TGTGCCAGCACAAACGGGAGGATACGCGAGTACTTC. It translates to CASTNGRIREYF.

Regarding this clone: A much larger clone differs from this one at a single base, so this may be a read error. The J gene is TRBJ2-2, the V gene TRBV28; D remains ambiguous. This CDR3 is 13 amino acids long. Germline V gene lookup returns CDR1 MDHEN and CDR2 SYDVKM. The V end lost 1 base, the J end lost 4 bases, and 4 bases lay between the germline ends. The CDR3 loop is CASSLSGTGELFF. Here the CDR3 DNA reads TGTGCCAGCAGTTTATCGGGCACCGGGGAGCTGTTTTTT.

The chain employs TRBV28 and TRBJ2-3; D ambiguous. This CDR3 is built from 14 residues. Germline V gene sequence: CDR1 MDHEN, CDR2 SYDVKM. Trimming took off 6 bases at V and 2 bases at J, with 12 bases between the two ends. The CDR3 coding sequence is TGTGCCAGCAGCTCCCTCGCCCTCACAGATACGCAGTATTTT. Protein: CASSSLALTDTQYF.

In DNA, the CDR3 is TGTGCCAGCAGTGAATCCGTCTGGCCGGGGTACGAGCAGTACTTC. It yields the protein CASSESVWPGYEQYF. The rearrangement uses TRBV6-1 and TRBJ2-7; a weak D match, TRBD2 (5 bases). The CDR3 runs 15 residues. V was cut by 2 bases and J by 4 bases, with 15 bases left in between. Germline CDR1 reads MNHNS; CDR2 reads SASEGT.

This clone appeared a single time. This rearrangement joins TRBV2 to TRBJ2-1; D gene unclear. Trimming took 8 bases from V and 2 from J, leaving 4 bases between them. The CDR3 runs 11 residues. Germline-derived CDR1 and CDR2 are SNHLY and FYNNEI. The CDR3 is CASGAYNEQFF. Here the CDR3 DNA reads TGTGCCAGCGGGGCCTACAATGAGCAGTTCTTC. The variable domain in full, completed from reference TRBV2 and TRBJ2-1, reads EPEVTQTPSHQVTQMGQEVILRCVPISNHLYFYWYRQILGQKVEFLVSFYNNEISEKSEIFDDQFSVERPDGSNFTLKIRSTKLEDSAMYFCASGAYNEQFFGPGTRLTVL.

The chain is built from TRBV18 and TRBJ2-7; D is possibly TRBD1 or TRBD2 (6 bases each). CDR3 length: 15 residues. V gave up 0 bases and J gave up 4 bases, with 13 bases separating them. Germline V gene data show CDR1 as KGHSH and CDR2 as LQKENI. The DNA of the CDR3 is TGTGCCAGCTCACCACCGGGACAAGGGAGGTACGAGCAGTACTTC. Translated, it gives CASSPPGQGRYEQYF.

This clone was counted a few times. The genes are TRBV18 and TRBJ1-5, with D tentatively TRBD1 (6 bases). Germline assignment: CDR1 KGHSH and CDR2 LQKENI. The ends were cut back, 1 base at V and 5 bases at J, with 9 bases in the middle. The CDR3 sequence is 14 residues long. Written as DNA, the CDR3 is TGTGCCAGCTCACCACAGGCAGGGGATCAGCCCCAGCATTTT. Protein sequence: CASSPQAGDQPQHF.

The chain combines TRBV28 with TRBJ2-3; D is possibly TRBD1 (5 bases). Germline V gene lookup returns CDR1 MDHEN and CDR2 SYDVKM. The CDR3 is made up of 13 amino acids. V was trimmed by 4 bases and J by 6 bases, leaving 11 bases between them. CDR3 in DNA: TGTGCCAGCAGTTCCCCAGGGTCCGATACGCAGTATTTT. Translated: CASSSPGSDTQYF.

This rearrangement joins TRBV5-1 to TRBJ1-1; TRBD1 matches 12 bases. J gave up 1 base and V 1 base, and 11 bases lay outside the gene matches. Germline CDR1 is SGHRS and CDR2 is YFSETQ. This CDR3 is 19 amino acids long. CDR3 amino acids: CASSLLSGTGGGWNTEAFF. CDR3 in DNA: TGCGCCAGCAGCTTGTTGTCGGGGACAGGGGGCGGATGGAACACTGAAGCTTTCTTT.

The chain joins TRBV6-1 to TRBJ1-4; 8 bases are a match to TRBD1. Germline V CDR1 and CDR2: MNHNS, SASEGT. The CDR3 has 19 residues. The V gene end was trimmed by 0 bases and the J gene end by 4 bases; junction bases not matched to a gene: 13. CDR3 bases: TGTGCCAGCAGTGAAGCGCGAGACAGGGGATTAAGGGGTAATGAAAAACTGTTTTTT. Amino acids: CASSEARDRGLRGNEKLFF.

This clone occurred many times. The V call is TRBV5-5, the J call TRBJ1-1; perhaps TRBD1 as D (6 bases). Trimming stripped 7 bases from V and 0 bases from J, with 10 bases between. This CDR3 has 13 residues. Germline V gives CDR1 SGHKS, CDR2 YYEKEE (reference sequence). CDR3 in DNA: TGTGCCAGCCTTCAGGGGATGAACACTGAAGCTTTCTTT. It is translated as CASLQGMNTEAFF.

This sequence joins TRBV28 and TRBJ1-2; D gene ambiguous. The germline V gene encodes CDR1 MDHEN and CDR2 SYDVKM. This CDR3 is 12 amino acids long. Trimming cost V 3 bases and J 7 bases, with 9 bases left between them. The CDR3 nucleotides are TGTGCCAGCAGTTTGGTCTCCGTTGGCTACACCTTC. It is translated as CASSLVSVGYTF.